The rows below give T cell receptor beta chains drawn from one sample of a study of multiple sclerosis patients with progressive multifocal leukoencephalopathy. Data came from immunoSEQ multiplex PCR; TCRdb stores just in-frame clones and leaves some out. Of about 31,000 clones listed, around 90% are singletons. The sequenced sample was PBMCs, obtained from a patient treated with natalizumab. These receptors came from a woman aged 40 to 50 with progressive multifocal leukoencephalopathy. The conserved cysteine and the conserved F or W are not part of the CDR3 here. Rows give clone size only sometimes, using once, few, many, or a class for an expanded clone.

NA	TRBV4-2	TRBJ2-3	ASSQAEDTQY
NA	TRBV9	TRBJ2-2	ASSVVLQGDTGELF
few	TRBV13	TRBJ1-6	ASRLRGGSESPLH
NA	TRBV7-2	TRBJ2-7	ASSLALGQQY
few	TRBV18	TRBJ1-1	ASSPETRNTEAF
once	TRBV2	TRBJ2-5	ASSVGLAGPETQY
NA	TRBV28	TRBJ2-7	ASRGGSGNPYSYEQY
NA	TRBV6-4	TRBJ1-6	ASSDSVGNSPLH
NA	TRBV7-2	TRBJ2-2	ASSLEGRPRGGELF
NA	TRBV6-5	TRBJ1-5	ASREAQPQH
NA	TRBV7-6	TRBJ2-7	ASSQRGPSSYEQY
NA	TRBV5-1	TRBJ1-2	ASSLRQPGGYGYT
NA	TRBV19	TRBJ2-1	ASRRQTGPYNEQF
NA	TRBV7-9	TRBJ2-1	ASSLVGGGAEEQF
NA	TRBV11-2	TRBJ2-2	ASSLLDTGELF
NA	TRBV15	TRBJ2-5	ATAKTQGNWETQY
NA	TRBV4-3	TRBJ1-3	ASSQLVGSGNTIY
once	TRBV5-1	TRBJ2-5	ASSLGGRDNNFQETQY
NA	TRBV6-5	TRBJ2-7	ASSLSGSYEQY
NA	TRBV18	TRBJ2-7	ASSPGTGAYEQY
NA	TRBV7-2	TRBJ2-1	ASSFGRDRGFLGYNEQF
NA	TRBV28	TRBJ1-3	ASSRAGTGGRDTIY
NA	TRBV29-1	TRBJ2-2	SGGTSGGRAGELF
once	TRBV28	TRBJ2-5	ASSSVGQETQY
NA	TRBV18	TRBJ2-5	ASSPPTGNKETQY
NA	TRBV11-2	TRBJ2-7	ASSFEPSYEQY
NA	TRBV7-9	TRBJ2-1	ASSLGTGHYNEQF
once	TRBV19	TRBJ2-7	ASTLRQGTTEQY
few	TRBV6-6	TRBJ2-5	ASSPGGGNQETQY
NA	TRBV6-5	TRBJ1-5	ASRSGTHQPQH
NA	TRBV7-6	TRBJ2-2	ASRPTGTNTGELF
NA	TRBV2	TRBJ2-5	ASSEGGGFQETQY
NA	TRBV27	TRBJ1-4	ASSRQGTNEKLF
NA	TRBV5-4	TRBJ2-3	ASSPGTSGGLDTQY
NA	TRBV28	TRBJ1-4	ASSLQGRYEKLF
NA	TRBV7-2	TRBJ1-6	ASSGTGGPPGNSPLH
NA	TRBV7-3	TRBJ2-2	ASSISGNTGELF
once	TRBV4-1	TRBJ1-2	ASSRIMGVDGYT
NA	TRBV7-8	TRBJ2-6	ASSPRDRVRSGANVLT
NA	TRBV4-2	TRBJ2-3	ASSQGLAVDTQY